This T cell receptor beta chain was found in a study of response to subunit inactivated influenza vaccine. TCRdb reanalysed the RT-PCR reads using MiXCR and keeps one entry per CDR3 protein. The data hold 250,000 to 350,000 distinct CDR3 sequences, with about 20% observed a single time. Germline trimming cut 0 bases from V and 0 bases from J; bases unmatched to any gene: 4. Germline CDR1 MGHRA, CDR2 YSYEKL. The CDR3 contains 18 residues. This clonotype was observed once. The gene calls are TRBV4-1 and TRBJ2-3; TRBD2 aligns across 12 bases. The clonotype comes from a man between 50 and 75 years old who received an inactivated influenza vaccine. Source: PBMCs from blood, taken about 20 months after vaccination. The CDR3 region has the DNA TGCGCCAGCAGCCAAGATACTAGCGGGGGGACGAGCACAGATACGCAGTATTTT. Translating gives CASSQDTSGGTSTDTQYF.